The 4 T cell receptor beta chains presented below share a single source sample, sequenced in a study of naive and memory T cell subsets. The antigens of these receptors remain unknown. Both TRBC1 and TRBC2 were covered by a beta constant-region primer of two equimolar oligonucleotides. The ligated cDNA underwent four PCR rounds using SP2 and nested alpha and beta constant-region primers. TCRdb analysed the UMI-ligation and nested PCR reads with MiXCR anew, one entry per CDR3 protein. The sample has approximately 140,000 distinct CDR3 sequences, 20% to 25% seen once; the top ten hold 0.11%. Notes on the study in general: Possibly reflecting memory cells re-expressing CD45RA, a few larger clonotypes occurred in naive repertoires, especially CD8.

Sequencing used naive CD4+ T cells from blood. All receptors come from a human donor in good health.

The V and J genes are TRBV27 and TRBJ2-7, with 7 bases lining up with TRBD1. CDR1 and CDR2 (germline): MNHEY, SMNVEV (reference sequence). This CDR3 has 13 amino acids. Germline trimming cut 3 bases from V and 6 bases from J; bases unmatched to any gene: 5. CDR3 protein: CASSFNRGFEQYF. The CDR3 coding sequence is TGTGCCAGCAGTTTTAACAGGGGTTTCGAGCAGTACTTC.

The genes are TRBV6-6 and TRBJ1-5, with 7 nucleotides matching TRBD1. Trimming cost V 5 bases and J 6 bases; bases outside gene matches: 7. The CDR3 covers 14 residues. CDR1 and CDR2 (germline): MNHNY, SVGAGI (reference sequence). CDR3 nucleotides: TGTGCCAGCAGTCTACGACAGGGAACTCAGCCCCAGCATTTT. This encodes CASSLRQGTQPQHF.

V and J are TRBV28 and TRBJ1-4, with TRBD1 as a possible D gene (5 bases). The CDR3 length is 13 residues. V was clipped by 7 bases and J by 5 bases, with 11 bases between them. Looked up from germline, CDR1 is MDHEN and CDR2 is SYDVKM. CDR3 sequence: CASTQGSNEKLFF. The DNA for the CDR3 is TGTGCCAGCACCCAGGGATCGAATGAAAAACTGTTTTTT.

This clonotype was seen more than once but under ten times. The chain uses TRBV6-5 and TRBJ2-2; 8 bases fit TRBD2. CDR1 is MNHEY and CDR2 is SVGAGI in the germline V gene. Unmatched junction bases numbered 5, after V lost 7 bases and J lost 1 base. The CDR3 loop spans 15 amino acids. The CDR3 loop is CASTRLARNTGELFF. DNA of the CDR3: TGTGCCAGCACTCGACTAGCGAGGAACACCGGGGAGCTGTTTTTT.